This TCR beta chain was identified in a study of blood T cells in healthy people across ages. Study-level findings and limits: Per million T cells, TCR beta diversity dropped about linearly as age rose. Compared with aged donors, long-lived donors showed fewer expanded clones, suggesting selection.

CDR1 is MNHEY and CDR2 is SVGEGT in the germline V gene. V was shortened by 8 bases and J by 7 bases, with 15 bases between the two germline ends. The CDR3 totals 13 residues. It was with a sample-barcoded 5' primer and a J-beta primer mix that a second PCR of roughly 7 to 12 cycles was run. TCRdb reprocessed the 5' RACE reads via MiXCR and lists one record per CDR3 protein. The data contain 1.5 million or so distinct CDR3 sequences, about 43% of them seen just once; the ten biggest clones take up 6.5% to 10%. On this clonotype itself: Its antigen remains unidentified.

J is TRBJ2-1 and V is TRBV6-2 or TRBV6-3, with D uncertain. Material for sequencing was blood. The sequence came from a young woman in good health. The CDR3 DNA is TGTGCCAGCTGGGGTCTAGTAGGTAATGAGCAGTTCTTC. This sequence encodes CASWGLVGNEQFF.